There are a few counts of the clone carrying this T cell receptor beta chain. Antigen unknown. The CDR3 runs to 16 residues. The ends were cut back, 1 base at V and 0 bases at J, with 10 bases in the middle. Germline CDR1 is SGHTA and CDR2 is FQGNSA. PCR used 60 Vbeta primers and 13 Jbeta primers. TCRdb's copy holds only in-frame clones and misses some; the assay was immunoSEQ multiplex PCR. The data hold roughly 100,000 clones, with around 77% observed a single time. This entry belongs to a study of cytomegalovirus exposure and HLA in healthy donors. Points from the study as a whole: Fewer than 20,000 TCR beta sequences were associated with HLA alleles at 0.05 false discovery rate in a later analysis.

Source material: PBMCs. The sequence was obtained from a male donor in good health and CMV-seropositive. The rearrangement links TRBV7-2 to TRBJ1-3, with D possibly TRBD1 on 6 matching bases. The DNA for the CDR3 is TGTGCCAGCAGCTTAGTATGGGACAACTCTGGAAACACCATATATTTT. It is translated as CASSLVWDNSGNTIYF.